What follows are 7 T cell receptor beta chains derived from one specimen sequenced in a study of cytomegalovirus exposure and HLA in healthy donors. The PCR ran on 60 Vbeta and 13 Jbeta primers. The method was immunoSEQ multiplex PCR; TCRdb's version includes in-frame clones alone and lacks a portion of them. Among 85,000 to 95,000 clones listed, roughly 8.2% were seen once. Sequencing input: PBMCs. The receptor set was obtained from a man aged 45-65 years in good health and CMV-seronegative.

In this sample, this clone turned up a few times. This chain joins TRBV7-9 and TRBJ2-1, with TRBD1 matching over 7 bases. In germline, CDR1 is SEHNR, CDR2 FQNEAQ (reference sequence). CDR3 size: 16 residues. V was clipped by 4 bases and J by 2 bases; unmatched bases: 8. The CDR3, as DNA: TGTGCCAGCAGCTCCTTCGAGGGGGCCACCTACAATGAGCAGTTCTTC. Translation gives CASSSFEGATYNEQFF.

The sample holds a few counts of this clone. The CDR3 nucleotides read TGTGCCACCGACTCGTGGGGACAGGGATTGTCTGGAAACACCATATATTTT. It translates to CATDSWGQGLSGNTIYF. The V call is TRBV28, the J call TRBJ1-3, with 9 bases matching TRBD1. CDR1 and CDR2 (germline): MDHEN, SYDVKM. CDR3 size: 17 residues. V was pared by 10 bases and J by 1 base, with 14 bases of the junction left unmatched. Using reference TRBV28 and TRBJ1-3 for the parts outside the CDR3, the full variable domain is DVKVTQSSRYLVKRTGEKVFLECVQDMDHENMFWYRQDPGLGLRLIYFSYDVKMKEKGDIPEGYSVSREKKERFSLILESASTNQTSMYLCATDSWGQGLSGNTIYFGEGSWLTVV.

CDR3 in amino acids: CASSRALDSLNEKLFF. Written as DNA, the CDR3 is TGTGCCAGCTCACGGGCTCTAGACAGCCTTAATGAAAAACTGTTTTTT. This chain connects TRBV18 to TRBJ1-4; D possibly corresponds to TRBD1 (5 bases). From germline, CDR1 is KGHSH and CDR2 LQKENI. The CDR3 has 16 residues. V dropped 4 bases and J dropped 4 bases, with 16 bases sitting between them.

The gene calls are TRBV10-3 and TRBJ2-5, with 9 bases fitting TRBD2. V dropped 10 bases and J dropped 1; count of bases not matched to a gene: 4. Germline lookup yields CDR1 ENHRY and CDR2 SYGVKD. This CDR3 has 13 amino acids. The CDR3 bases are TGTGCCACCCAGACTAGCGGCCAAGAGACCCAGTACTTC. Translating it yields CATQTSGQETQYF.

There are many counts of this clone. This chain uses TRBV19 with TRBJ1-1, with D tentatively TRBD1 (6 bases). V lost 4 bases, J lost 10 bases, and 16 bases lay in between. The CDR3 contains 13 residues. CDR1 is LNHDA, CDR2 SQIVND, per germline (reference sequence). The chain's CDR3 is CASSTTGSRRAFF. DNA of the CDR3: TGTGCCAGTAGTACGACAGGAAGCCGTAGAGCTTTCTTT.

This chain links TRBV6-5 with TRBJ2-3; 7 positions match TRBD1. The V gene end was trimmed by 4 bases and the J gene end by 6 bases; junction bases not matched to a gene: 10. The CDR3 is 15 residues long. The germline V gene has CDR1 MNHEY and CDR2 SVGAGI. This chain's CDR3 is CASSSMTGSPDTQYF. The CDR3 coding sequence is TGTGCCAGCAGTTCCATGACAGGGAGTCCCGATACGCAGTATTTT.

In this sample, this clone turned up a few times. This chain uses TRBV29-1 with TRBJ2-3; no definite D call. The V and J ends lost 2 bases and 6 bases respectively, with 12 bases between them. This CDR3 is built from 13 residues. CDR1 is SQVTM, CDR2 ANQGSEA, per germline. CDR3: CSVEIRTEDTQYF. The CDR3 coding sequence is TGCAGCGTTGAAATCAGAACAGAGGATACGCAGTATTTT.